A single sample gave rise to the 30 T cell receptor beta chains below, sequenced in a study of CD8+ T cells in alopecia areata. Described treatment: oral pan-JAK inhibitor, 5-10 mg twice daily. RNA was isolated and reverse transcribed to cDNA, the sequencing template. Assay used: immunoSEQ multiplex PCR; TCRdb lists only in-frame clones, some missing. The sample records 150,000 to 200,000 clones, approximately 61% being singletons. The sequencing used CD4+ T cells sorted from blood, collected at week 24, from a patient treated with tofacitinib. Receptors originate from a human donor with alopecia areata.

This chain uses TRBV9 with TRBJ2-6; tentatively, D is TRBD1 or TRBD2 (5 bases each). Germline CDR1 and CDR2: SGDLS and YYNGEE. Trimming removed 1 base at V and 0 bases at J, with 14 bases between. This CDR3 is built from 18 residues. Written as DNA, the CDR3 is TGTGCCAGCAGCGTACGTGGGAACGGGGCCTCTGGGGCCAACGTCCTGACTTTC. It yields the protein CASSVRGNGASGANVLTF.

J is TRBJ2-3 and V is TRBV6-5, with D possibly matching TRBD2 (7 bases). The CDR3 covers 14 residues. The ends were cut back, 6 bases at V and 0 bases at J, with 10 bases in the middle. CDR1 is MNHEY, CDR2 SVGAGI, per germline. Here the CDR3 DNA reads TGTGCCAGCAGCCGGGGGGCGAGCACAGATACGCAGTATTTT. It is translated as CASSRGASTDTQYF.

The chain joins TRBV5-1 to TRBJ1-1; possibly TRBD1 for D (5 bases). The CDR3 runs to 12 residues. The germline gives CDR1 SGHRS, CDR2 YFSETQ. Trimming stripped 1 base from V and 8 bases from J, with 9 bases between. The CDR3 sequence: CASSLWGEEAFF. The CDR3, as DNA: TGCGCCAGCAGCTTGTGGGGGGAAGAAGCTTTCTTT.

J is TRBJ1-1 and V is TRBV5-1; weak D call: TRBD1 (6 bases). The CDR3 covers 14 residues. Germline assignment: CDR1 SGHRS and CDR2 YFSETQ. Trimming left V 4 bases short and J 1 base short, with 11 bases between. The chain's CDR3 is CASSPGTPNTEAFF. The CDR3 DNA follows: TGCGCCAGCAGCCCCGGGACACCGAACACTGAAGCTTTCTTT.

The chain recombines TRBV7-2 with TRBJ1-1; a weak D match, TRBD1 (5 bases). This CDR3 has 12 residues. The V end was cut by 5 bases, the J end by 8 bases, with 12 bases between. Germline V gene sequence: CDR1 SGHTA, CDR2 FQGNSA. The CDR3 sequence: CASSPPGTEAFF. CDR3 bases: TGTGCCAGCAGCCCCCCGGGGACCGAAGCTTTCTTT. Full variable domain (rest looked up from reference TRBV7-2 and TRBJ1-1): GAGVSQSPSNKVTEKGKDVELRCDPISGHTALYWYRQSLGQGLEFLIYFQGNSAPDKSGLPSDRFSAERTGGSVSTLTIQRTQQEDSAVYLCASSPPGTEAFFGQGTRLTVV.

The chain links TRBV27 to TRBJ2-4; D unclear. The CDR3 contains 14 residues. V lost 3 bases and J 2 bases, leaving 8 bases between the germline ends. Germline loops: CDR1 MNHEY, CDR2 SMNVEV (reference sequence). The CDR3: CASSFSVTKNIQYF. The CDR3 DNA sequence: TGTGCCAGCAGTTTTTCTGTAACCAAAAACATTCAGTACTTC.

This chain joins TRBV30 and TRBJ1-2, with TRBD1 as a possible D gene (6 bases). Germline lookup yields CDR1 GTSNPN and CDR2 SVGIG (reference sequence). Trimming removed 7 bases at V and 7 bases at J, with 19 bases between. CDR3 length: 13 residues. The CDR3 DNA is TGTGCCTCCTTTGAGGGGGGTTCAGGTGGCTACACCTTC. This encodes CASFEGGSGGYTF. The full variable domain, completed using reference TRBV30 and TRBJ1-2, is SQTIHQWPATLVQPVGSPLSLECTVEGTSNPNLYWYRQAAGRGLQLLFYSVGIGQISSEVPQNLSASRPQDRQFILSSKKLLLSDSGFYLCASFEGGSGGYTFGSGTRLTVV.

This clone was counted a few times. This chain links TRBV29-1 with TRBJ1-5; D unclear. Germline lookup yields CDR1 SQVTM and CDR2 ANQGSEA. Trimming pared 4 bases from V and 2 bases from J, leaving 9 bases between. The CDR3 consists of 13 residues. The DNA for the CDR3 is TGCAGCGTTGCCCATTCTGGCAATCAGCCCCAGCATTTT. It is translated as CSVAHSGNQPQHF. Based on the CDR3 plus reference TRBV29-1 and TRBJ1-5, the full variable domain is SAVISQKPSRDICQRGTSLTIQCQVDSQVTMMFWYRQQPGQSLTLIATANQGSEATYESGFVIDKFPISRPNLTFSTLTVSNMSPEDSSIYLCSVAHSGNQPQHFGDGTRLSIL.

The DNA for the CDR3 is TGTGCCTGGAGTGGGCGAAGGTACACTGAAGCTTTCTTT. The encoded protein is CAWSGRRYTEAFF. The rearrangement uses TRBV30 and TRBJ1-1; D unclear. CDR1 is GTSNPN, CDR2 SVGIG, per germline (reference sequence). Trimming cost V 1 base and J 3 bases, with 9 bases left between them. The CDR3 covers 13 residues.

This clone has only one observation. CDR3 amino acids: CASSEYDSWAFF. The CDR3 DNA reads TGTGCCAGCAGTGAATATGACAGCTGGGCTTTCTTT. The chain recombines TRBV25-1 with TRBJ1-1; a weak D match, TRBD1 (5 bases). The V gene lost 0 bases and the J gene lost 11 bases, with 10 bases spanning the gap. Germline loops: CDR1 MGHDK, CDR2 SYGVNS. The CDR3 covers 12 residues.

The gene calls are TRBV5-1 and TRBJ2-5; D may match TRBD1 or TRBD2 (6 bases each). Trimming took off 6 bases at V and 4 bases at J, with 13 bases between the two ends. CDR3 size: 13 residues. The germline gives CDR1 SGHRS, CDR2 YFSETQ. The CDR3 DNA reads TGCGCCAGCAACGCCAAGGGGGGAGAGACCCAGTACTTC. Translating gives CASNAKGGETQYF.

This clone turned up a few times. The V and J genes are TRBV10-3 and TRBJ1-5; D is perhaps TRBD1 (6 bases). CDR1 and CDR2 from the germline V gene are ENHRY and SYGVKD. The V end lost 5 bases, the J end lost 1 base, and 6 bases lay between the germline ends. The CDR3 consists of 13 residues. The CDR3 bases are TGTGCCATCAGTACAGGGAGCAATCAGCCCCAGCATTTT. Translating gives CAISTGSNQPQHF.

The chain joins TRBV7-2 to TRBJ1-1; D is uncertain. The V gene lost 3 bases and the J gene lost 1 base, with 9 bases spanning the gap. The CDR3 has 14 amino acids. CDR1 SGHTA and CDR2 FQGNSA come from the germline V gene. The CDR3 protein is CASSLLNPNTEAFF. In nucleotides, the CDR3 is TGTGCCAGCAGCTTGTTAAACCCGAACACTGAAGCTTTCTTT. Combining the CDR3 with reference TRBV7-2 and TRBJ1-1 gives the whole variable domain GAGVSQSPSNKVTEKGKDVELRCDPISGHTALYWYRQSLGQGLEFLIYFQGNSAPDKSGLPSDRFSAERTGGSVSTLTIQRTQQEDSAVYLCASSLLNPNTEAFFGQGTRLTVV.

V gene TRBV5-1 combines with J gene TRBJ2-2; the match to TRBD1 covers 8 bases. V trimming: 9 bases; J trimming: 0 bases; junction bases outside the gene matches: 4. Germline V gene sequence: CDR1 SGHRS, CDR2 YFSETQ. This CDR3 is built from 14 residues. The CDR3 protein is CATKDRANTGELFF. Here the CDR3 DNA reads TGCGCCACCAAGGACAGGGCGAACACCGGGGAGCTGTTTTTT. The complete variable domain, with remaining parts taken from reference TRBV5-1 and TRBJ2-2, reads KAGVTQTPRYLIKTRGQQVTLSCSPISGHRSVSWYQQTPGQGLQFLFEYFSETQRNKGNFPGRFSGRQFSNSRSEMNVSTLELGDSALYLCATKDRANTGELFFGEGSRLTVL.

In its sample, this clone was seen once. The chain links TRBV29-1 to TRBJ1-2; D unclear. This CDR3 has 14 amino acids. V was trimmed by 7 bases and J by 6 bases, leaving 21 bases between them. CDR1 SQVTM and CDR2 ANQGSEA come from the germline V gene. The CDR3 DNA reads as TGCAGCGGTGGTGGATCCTACTATGAAGATGGCTACACCTTC. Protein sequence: CSGGGSYYEDGYTF.

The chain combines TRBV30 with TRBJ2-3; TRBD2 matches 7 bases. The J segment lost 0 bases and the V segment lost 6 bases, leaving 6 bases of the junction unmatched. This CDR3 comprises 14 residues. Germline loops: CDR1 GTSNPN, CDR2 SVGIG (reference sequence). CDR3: CACRRRESTDTQYF. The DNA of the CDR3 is TGTGCCTGCCGTCGGCGGGAGAGCACAGATACGCAGTATTTT.

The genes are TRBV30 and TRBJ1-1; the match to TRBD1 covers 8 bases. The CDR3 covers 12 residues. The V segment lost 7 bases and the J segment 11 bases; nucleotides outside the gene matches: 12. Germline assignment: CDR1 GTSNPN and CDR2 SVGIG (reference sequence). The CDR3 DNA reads TGTGCCTACCCCGGGCCAGGGGGCCGTGCTTTCTTT. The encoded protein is CAYPGPGGRAFF.

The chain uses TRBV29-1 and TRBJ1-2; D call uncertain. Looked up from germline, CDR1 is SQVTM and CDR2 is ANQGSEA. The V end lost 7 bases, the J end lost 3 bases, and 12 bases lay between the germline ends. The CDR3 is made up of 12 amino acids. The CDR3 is CSAPRTDYGYTF. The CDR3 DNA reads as TGCAGCGCCCCTCGGACGGACTATGGCTACACCTTC.

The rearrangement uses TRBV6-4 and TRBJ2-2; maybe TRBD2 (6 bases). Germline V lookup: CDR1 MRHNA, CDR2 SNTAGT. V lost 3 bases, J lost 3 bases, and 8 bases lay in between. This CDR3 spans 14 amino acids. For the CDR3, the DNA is TGTGCCAGCAGTGAGCGGGGTGACACCGGGGAGCTGTTTTTT. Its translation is CASSERGDTGELFF.

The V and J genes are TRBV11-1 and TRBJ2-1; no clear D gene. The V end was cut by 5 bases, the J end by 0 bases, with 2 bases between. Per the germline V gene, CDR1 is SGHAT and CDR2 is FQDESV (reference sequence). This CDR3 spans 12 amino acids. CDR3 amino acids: CASSASYNEQFF. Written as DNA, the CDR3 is TGTGCCAGCAGCGCCTCCTACAATGAGCAGTTCTTC.

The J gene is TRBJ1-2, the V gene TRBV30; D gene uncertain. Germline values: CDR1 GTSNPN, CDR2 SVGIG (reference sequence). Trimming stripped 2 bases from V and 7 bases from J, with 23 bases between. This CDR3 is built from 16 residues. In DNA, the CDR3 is TGTGCCTGGAGTACTCCTGGGCCACCACGGGCCAGTGGCTACACCTTC. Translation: CAWSTPGPPRASGYTF.

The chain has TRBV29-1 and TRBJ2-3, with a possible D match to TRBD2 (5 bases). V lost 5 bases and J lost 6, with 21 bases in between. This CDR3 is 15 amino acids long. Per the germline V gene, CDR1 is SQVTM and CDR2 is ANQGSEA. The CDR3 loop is CSVRGGDSVSDTQYF. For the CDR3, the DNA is TGCAGCGTTCGGGGTGGGGATTCTGTCTCGGATACGCAGTATTTT.

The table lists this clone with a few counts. The CDR3 DNA reads as TGTGCCAGCAGCCAAGCCTCCTACGAGCAGTACTTC. It specifies CASSQASYEQYF. The chain recombines TRBV14 with TRBJ2-7; D call uncertain. The CDR3 runs to 12 residues. CDR1 is SGHDN, CDR2 FVKESK, per germline. V lost 1 base and J lost 0, with 1 base in between.

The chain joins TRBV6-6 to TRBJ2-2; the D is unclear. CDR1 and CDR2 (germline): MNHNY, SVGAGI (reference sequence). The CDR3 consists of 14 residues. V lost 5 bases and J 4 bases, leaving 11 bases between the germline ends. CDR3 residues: CASSTTYGTGELFF. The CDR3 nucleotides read TGTGCCAGCAGTACCACGTACGGCACCGGGGAGCTGTTTTTT.

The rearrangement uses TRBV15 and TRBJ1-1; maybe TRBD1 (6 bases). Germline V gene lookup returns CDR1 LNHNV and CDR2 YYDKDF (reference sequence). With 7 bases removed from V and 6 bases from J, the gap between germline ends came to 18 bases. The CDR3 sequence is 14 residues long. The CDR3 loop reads CATKQGPGFSEAFF. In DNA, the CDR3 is TGTGCCACCAAACAGGGACCGGGGTTCTCTGAAGCTTTCTTT.

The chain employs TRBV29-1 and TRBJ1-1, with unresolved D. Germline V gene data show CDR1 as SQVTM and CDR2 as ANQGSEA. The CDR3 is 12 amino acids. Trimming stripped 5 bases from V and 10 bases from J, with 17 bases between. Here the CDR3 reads CSVIINGPGAFF. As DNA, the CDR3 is TGCAGCGTTATAATTAACGGGCCCGGAGCTTTCTTT.

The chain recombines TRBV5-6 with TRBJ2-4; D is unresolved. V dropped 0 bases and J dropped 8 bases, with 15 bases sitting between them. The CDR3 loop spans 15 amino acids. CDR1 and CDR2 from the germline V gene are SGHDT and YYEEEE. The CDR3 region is CASSLVVDSLDIQYF. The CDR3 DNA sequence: TGTGCCAGCAGCTTGGTAGTTGACTCGCTGGACATTCAGTACTTC. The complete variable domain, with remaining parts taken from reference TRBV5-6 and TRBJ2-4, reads DAGVTQSPTHLIKTRGQQVTLRCSPKSGHDTVSWYQQALGQGPQFIFQYYEEEERQRGNFPDRFSGHQFPNYSSELNVNALLLGDSALYLCASSLVVDSLDIQYFGAGTRLSVL.

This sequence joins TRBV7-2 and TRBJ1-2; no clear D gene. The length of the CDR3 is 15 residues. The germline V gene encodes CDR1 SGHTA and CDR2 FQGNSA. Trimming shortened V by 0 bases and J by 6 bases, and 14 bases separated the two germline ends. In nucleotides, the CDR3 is TGTGCCAGCAGCTTAGCGCGAATTGGCGGAGATGGCTACACCTTC. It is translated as CASSLARIGGDGYTF.

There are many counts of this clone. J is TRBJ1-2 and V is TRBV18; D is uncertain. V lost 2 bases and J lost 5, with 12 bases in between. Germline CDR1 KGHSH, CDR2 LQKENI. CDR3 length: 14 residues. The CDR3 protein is CASSPGINSYGYTF. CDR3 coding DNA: TGTGCCAGCTCACCAGGGATCAACTCATATGGCTACACCTTC.

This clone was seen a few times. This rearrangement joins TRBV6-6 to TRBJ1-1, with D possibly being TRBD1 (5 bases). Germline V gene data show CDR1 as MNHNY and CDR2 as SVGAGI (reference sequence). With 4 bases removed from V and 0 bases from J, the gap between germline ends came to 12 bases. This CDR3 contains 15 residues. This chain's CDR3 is CASSLAPGVNTEAFF. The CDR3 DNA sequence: TGTGCCAGCAGTTTGGCCCCGGGGGTGAACACTGAAGCTTTCTTT.